This T cell receptor (beta chain) derives from a study of molecular identifiers for immune sequencing clone quantification. The sorting of naive CD8 T cells used the CD8+CD4-CCR7+CD45RA+ phenotype. V was cut by 1 base and J by 0 bases, with 9 bases left in between. Germline CDR1 reads SGHVS; CDR2 reads FNYEAQ. CDR3 length: 15 residues. This clonotype was recorded many times. Antigen: not known. Making the bulk TCR libraries relied on previously described methods and listed TCR primers. TCRdb called the PCR reads again in MiXCR, with one record for every CDR3 protein. The data show 50,000 to 70,000 distinct CDR3 sequences, roughly 18% seen once. Findings of the study overall: Highly expanded clone sizes could be underestimated by identical TCR molecules that share a barcode.

This TCR derives from a human donor in good health. Some libraries in this study had Jurkat cell RNA spiked in. V gene TRBV7-6 combines with J gene TRBJ2-5; D gene uncertain. The source material was naive CD8+ T cells from blood, with Jurkat cell RNA spiked in. Subset described: FACS-sorted CD8+CD4-CCR7+CD45RA+ naive T cells. The CDR3 sequence: CASSLEGSYQETQYF. DNA for the CDR3: TGTGCCAGCAGCTTAGAGGGCAGCTACCAAGAGACCCAGTACTTC.